The source of this TCR beta chain is a study of blood T cell repertoires in COVID-19. The assay was immunoSEQ multiplex PCR, and TCRdb's table has in-frame clones only and misses some. This sample has some 200,000 clones, with around 85% found just once. The sequenced sample was peripheral blood. The TCR sequence derives from a man aged 55 to 69 with COVID-19, enrolled during active disease.

The CDR3 here is CASSFGAGSYEQYF. The CDR3 DNA sequence: TGTGCCAGCAGCTTTGGGGCAGGGTCCTACGAGCAGTACTTC. The chain is built from TRBV11-3 and TRBJ2-7; tentative D call: TRBD1 (5 bases). From germline, CDR1 is SGHNT and CDR2 YENEEA. The ends were cut back, 3 bases at V and 1 base at J, with 10 bases in the middle. CDR3 length equals 14 residues.